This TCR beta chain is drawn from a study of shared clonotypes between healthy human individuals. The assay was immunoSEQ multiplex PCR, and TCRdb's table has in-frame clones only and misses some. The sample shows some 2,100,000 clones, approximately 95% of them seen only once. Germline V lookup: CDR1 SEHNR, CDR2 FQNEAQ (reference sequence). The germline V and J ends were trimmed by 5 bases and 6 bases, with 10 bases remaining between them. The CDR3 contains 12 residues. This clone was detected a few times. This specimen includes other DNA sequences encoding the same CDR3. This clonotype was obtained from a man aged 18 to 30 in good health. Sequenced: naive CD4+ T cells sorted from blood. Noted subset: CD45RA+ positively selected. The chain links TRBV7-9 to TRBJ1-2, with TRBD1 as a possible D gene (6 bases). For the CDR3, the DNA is TGTGCCAGCAGCCTACAGGGTAATGGCTACACCTTC. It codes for CASSLQGNGYTF.